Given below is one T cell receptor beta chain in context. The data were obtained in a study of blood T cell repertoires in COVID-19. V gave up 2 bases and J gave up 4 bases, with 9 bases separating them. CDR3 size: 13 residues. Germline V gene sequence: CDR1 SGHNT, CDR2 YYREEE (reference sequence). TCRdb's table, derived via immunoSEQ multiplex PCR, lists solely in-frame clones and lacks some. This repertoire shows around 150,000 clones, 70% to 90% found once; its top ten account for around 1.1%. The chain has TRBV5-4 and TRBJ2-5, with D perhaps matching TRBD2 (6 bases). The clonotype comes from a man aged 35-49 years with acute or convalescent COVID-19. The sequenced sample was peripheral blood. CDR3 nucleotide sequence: TGTGCCAGCAGCTTCGGGACTGGAGAGACCCAGTACTTC. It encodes CASSFGTGETQYF.